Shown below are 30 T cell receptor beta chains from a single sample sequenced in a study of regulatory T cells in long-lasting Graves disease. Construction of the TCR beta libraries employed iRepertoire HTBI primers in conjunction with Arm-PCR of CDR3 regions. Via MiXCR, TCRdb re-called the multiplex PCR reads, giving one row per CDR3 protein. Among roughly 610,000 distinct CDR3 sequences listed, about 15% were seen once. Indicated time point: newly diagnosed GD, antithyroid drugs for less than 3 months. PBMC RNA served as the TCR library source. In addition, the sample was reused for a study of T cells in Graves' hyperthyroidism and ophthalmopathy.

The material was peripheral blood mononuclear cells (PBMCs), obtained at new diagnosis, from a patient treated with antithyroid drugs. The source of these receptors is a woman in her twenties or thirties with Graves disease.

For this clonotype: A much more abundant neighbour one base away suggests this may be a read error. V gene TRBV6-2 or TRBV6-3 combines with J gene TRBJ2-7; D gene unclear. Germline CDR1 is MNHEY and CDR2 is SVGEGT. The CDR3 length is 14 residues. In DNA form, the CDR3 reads TGTGCCAGCAATTACAGCCTTACAAGCTACGAGCAGTACTTC. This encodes CASNYSLTSYEQYF.

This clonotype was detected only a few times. The CDR3: CSVHLPSGRGSDTQYF. In DNA, the CDR3 is TGCAGTGTCCACCTTCCTAGCGGGAGGGGGTCAGATACGCAGTATTTT. The chain has TRBV20-1 and TRBJ2-3, with 12 bases lining up with TRBD2. Losses at the gene ends were 7 bases for V and 4 bases for J; bases not matched to a gene: 12. Germline V gene lookup returns CDR1 DFQATT and CDR2 SNEGSKA (reference sequence). This CDR3 contains 16 residues.

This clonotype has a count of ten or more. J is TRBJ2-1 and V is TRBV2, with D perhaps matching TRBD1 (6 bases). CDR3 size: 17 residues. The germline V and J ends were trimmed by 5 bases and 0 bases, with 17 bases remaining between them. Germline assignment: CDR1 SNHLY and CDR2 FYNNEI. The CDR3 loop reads CASSYDRTQNSYNEQFF. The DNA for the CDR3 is TGTGCCAGCAGTTACGACAGGACCCAAAACTCCTACAATGAGCAGTTCTTC.

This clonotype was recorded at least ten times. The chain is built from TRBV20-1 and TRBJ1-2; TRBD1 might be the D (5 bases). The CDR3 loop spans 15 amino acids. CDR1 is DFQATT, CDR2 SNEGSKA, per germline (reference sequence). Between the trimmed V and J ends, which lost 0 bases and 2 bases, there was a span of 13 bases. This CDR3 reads CSARDARGLNYGYTF. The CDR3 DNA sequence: TGCAGTGCTAGAGATGCACGGGGACTGAACTATGGCTACACCTTC.

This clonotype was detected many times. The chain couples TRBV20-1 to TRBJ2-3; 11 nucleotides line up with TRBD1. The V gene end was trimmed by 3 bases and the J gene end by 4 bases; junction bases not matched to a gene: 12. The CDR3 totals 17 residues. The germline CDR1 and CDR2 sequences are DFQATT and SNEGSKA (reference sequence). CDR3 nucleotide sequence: TGCAGTGCTAGTGAGGGATGGGACAGGGGGTTAGCAGATACGCAGTATTTT. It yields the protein CSASEGWDRGLADTQYF.

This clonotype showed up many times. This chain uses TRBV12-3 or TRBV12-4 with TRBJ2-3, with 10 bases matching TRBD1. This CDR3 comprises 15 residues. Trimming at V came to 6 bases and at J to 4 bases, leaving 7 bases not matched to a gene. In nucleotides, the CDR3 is TGTGCCAGCAGCTACGGACAGGGGGGATCAGATACGCAGTATTTT. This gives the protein CASSYGQGGSDTQYF.

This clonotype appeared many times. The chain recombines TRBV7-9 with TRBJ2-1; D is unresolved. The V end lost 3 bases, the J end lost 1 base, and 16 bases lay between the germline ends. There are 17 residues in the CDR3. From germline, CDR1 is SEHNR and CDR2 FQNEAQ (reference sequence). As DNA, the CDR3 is TGTGCCAGCAGCTTTCCCGTTGGCTTACCATCCTACAATGAGCAGTTCTTC. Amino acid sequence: CASSFPVGLPSYNEQFF.

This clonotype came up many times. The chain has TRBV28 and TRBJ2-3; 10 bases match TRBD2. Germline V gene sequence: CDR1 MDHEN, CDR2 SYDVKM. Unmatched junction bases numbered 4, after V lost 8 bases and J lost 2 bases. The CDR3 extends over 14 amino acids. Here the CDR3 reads CASQREGITDTQYF. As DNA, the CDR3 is TGTGCCAGCCAGCGGGAGGGGATCACAGATACGCAGTATTTT.

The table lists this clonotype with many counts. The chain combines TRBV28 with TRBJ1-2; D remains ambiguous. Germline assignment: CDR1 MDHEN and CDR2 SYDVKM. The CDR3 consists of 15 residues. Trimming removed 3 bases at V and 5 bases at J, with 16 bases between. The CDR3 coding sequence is TGTGCCAGCAGTTTGATACGACGGAACGGGTATGGCTACACCTTC. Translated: CASSLIRRNGYGYTF.

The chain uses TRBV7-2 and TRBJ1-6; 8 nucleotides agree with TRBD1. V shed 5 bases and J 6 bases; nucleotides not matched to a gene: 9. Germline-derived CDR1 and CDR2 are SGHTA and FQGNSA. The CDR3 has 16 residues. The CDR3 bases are TGTGCCAGCAGCCCCCAGGGGGCGTTTGTTAATTCACCCCTCCACTTT. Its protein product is CASSPQGAFVNSPLHF. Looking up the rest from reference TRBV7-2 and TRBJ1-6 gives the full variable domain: GAGVSQSPSNKVTEKGKDVELRCDPISGHTALYWYRQSLGQGLEFLIYFQGNSAPDKSGLPSDRFSAERTGGSVSTLTIQRTQQEDSAVYLCASSPQGAFVNSPLHFGNGTRLTVT.

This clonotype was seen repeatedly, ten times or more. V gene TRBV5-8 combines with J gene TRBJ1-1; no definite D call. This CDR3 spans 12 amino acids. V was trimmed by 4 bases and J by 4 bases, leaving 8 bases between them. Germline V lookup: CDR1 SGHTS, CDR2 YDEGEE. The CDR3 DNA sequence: TGTGCCAGCAGCCATAGCGGCACTGAAGCTTTCTTT. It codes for CASSHSGTEAFF.

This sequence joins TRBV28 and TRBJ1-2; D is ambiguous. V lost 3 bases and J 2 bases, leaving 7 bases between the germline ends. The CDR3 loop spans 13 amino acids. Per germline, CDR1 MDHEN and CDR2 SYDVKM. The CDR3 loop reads CASSFGRNYGYTF. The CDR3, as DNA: TGTGCCAGCAGTTTTGGGAGGAACTATGGCTACACCTTC.

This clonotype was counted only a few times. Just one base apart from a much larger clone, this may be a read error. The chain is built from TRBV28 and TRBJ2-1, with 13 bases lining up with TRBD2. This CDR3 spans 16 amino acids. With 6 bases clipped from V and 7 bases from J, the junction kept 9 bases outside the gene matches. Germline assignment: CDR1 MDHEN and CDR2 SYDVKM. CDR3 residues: CASSGTSGRARNEQFF. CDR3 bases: TGTGCCAGCAGCGGTACTAGCGGGAGGGCCCGGAATGAGCAGTTCTTC.

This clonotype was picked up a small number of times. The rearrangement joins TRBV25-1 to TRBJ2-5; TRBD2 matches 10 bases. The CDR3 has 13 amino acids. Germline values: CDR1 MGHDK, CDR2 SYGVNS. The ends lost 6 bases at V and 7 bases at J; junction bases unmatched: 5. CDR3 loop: CASSLAGGGTQYF. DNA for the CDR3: TGTGCCAGCAGCTTAGCGGGAGGAGGGACCCAGTACTTC.

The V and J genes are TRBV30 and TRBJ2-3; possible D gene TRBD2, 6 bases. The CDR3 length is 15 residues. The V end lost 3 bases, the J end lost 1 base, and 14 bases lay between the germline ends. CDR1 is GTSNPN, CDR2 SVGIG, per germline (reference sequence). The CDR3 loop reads CAWRGLASGTDTQYF. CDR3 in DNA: TGTGCCTGGAGGGGCTTAGCTAGCGGCACAGATACGCAGTATTTT.

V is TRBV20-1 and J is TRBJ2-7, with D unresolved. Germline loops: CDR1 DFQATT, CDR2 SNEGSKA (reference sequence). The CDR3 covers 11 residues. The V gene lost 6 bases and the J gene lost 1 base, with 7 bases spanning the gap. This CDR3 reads CSALKSYEQYF. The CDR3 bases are TGCAGTGCCCTCAAATCCTACGAGCAGTACTTC.

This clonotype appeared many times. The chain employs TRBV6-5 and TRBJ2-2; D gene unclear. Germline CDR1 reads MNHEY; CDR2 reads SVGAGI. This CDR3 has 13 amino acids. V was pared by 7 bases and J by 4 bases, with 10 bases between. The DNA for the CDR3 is TGTGCCAGCAAATACTCAGGCACCGGGGAGCTGTTTTTT. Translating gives CASKYSGTGELFF.

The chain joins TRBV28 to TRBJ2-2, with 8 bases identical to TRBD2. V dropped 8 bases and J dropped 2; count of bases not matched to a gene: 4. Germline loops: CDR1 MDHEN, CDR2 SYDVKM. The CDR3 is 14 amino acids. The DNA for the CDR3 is TGTGCCAGCGAGGGGACTAGTAACACCGGGGAGCTGTTTTTT. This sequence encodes CASEGTSNTGELFF.

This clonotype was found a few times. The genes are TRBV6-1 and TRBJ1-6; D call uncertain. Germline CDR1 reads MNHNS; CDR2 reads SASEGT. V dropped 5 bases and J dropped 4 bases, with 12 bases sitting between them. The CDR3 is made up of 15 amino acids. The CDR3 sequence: CASSPGPEYNSPLHF. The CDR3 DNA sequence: TGTGCCAGCAGTCCCGGACCAGAGTATAATTCACCCCTCCACTTT.

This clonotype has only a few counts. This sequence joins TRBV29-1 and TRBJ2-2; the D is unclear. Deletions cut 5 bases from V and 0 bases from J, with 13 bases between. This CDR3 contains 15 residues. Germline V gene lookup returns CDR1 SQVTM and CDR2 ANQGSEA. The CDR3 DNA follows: TGCAGCGTTAAGGGTCATCCCCCGAACACCGGGGAGCTGTTTTTT. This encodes CSVKGHPPNTGELFF.

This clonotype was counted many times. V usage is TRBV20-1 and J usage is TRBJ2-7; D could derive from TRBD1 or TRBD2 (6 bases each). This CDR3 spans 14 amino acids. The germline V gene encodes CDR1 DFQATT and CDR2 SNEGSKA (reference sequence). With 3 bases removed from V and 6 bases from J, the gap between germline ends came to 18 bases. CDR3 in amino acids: CSASGGGRVLEQYF. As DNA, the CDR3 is TGCAGTGCTAGCGGGGGCGGTAGGGTTCTCGAGCAGTACTTC.

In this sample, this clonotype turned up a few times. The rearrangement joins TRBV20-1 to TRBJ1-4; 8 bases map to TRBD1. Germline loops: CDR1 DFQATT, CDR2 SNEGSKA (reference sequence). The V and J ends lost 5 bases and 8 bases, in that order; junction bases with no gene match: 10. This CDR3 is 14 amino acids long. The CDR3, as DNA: TGCAGTGCTTCGAGGACAGGGTCTATGGAAAAACTGTTTTTT. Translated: CSASRTGSMEKLFF.

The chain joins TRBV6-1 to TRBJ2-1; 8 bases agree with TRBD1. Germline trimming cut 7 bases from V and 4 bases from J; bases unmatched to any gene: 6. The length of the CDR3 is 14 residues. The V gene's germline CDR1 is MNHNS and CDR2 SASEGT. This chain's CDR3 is CASNIDRGYNEQFF. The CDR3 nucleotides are TGTGCCAGCAACATCGACAGGGGTTACAATGAGCAGTTCTTC.

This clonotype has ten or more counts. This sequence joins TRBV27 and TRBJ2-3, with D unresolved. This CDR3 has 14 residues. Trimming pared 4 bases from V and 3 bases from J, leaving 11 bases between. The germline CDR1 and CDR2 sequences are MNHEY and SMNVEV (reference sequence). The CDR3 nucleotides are TGTGCCAGCAGTTCGCCCGATCGGACAGATACGCAGTATTTT. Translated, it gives CASSSPDRTDTQYF.

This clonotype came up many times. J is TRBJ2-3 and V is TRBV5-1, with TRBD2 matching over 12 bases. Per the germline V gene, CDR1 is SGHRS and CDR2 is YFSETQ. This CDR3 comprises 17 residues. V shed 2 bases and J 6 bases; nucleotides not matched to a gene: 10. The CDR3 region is CASSLARLAGGLDTQYF. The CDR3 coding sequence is TGCGCCAGCAGCTTAGCTCGTCTAGCGGGAGGGCTTGATACGCAGTATTTT.

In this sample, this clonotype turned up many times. In DNA form, the CDR3 reads TGCGCCAGCAGCTTGGAGGAGGGGGCCTACATCTACGAGCAGTACTTC. Amino acid sequence: CASSLEEGAYIYEQYF. The gene calls are TRBV5-1 and TRBJ2-7, with D possibly TRBD1 on 7 matching bases. Between the trimmed V and J ends, which lost 0 bases and 3 bases, there was a span of 16 bases. CDR1 and CDR2 from the germline V gene are SGHRS and YFSETQ. CDR3 length: 16 residues.

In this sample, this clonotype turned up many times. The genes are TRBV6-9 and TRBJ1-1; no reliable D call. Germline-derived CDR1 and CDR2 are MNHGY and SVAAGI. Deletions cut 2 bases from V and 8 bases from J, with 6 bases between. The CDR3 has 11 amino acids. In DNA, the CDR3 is TGTGCCAGCAGTTATGTGGAGGAAGCTTTCTTT. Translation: CASSYVEEAFF.

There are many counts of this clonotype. The CDR3 loop reads CASSSGLGGINEKLFF. The CDR3 DNA sequence: TGTGCCAGCAGTTCGGGATTAGGGGGTATTAATGAAAAACTGTTTTTT. The chain has TRBV28 and TRBJ1-4, with a weak D call TRBD1 (6 bases). The V end was cut by 4 bases, the J end by 4 bases, with 16 bases between. CDR1 MDHEN and CDR2 SYDVKM come from the germline V gene. The CDR3 is 16 amino acids.

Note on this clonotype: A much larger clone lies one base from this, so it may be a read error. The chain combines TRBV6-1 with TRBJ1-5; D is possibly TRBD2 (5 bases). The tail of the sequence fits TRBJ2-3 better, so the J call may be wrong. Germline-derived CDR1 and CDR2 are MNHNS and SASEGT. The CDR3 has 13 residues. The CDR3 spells CAISATGNQPQYF. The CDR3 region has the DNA TGTGCCATCAGTGCTACGGGGAACCAGCCCCAGTATTTT.

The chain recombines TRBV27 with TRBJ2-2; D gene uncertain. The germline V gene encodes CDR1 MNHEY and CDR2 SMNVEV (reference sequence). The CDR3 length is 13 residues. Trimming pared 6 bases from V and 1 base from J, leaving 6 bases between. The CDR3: CASRDQNTGELFF. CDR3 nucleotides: TGTGCCAGCAGGGATCAGAACACCGGGGAGCTGTTTTTT.